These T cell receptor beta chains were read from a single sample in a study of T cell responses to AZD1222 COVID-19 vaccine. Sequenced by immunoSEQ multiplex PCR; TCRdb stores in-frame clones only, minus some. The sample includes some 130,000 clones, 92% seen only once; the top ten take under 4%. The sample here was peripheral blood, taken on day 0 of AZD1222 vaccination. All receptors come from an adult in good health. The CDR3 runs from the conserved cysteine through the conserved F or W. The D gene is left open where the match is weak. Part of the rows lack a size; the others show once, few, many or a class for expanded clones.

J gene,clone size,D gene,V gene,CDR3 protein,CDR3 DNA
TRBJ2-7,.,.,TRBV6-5,CASRGSAYEQYF,TGTGCCAGCAGAGGGTCCGCCTACGAGCAGTACTTC
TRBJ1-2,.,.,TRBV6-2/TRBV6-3,CASSSRVLGYGYTF,TGTGCCAGCAGCTCCCGCGTCCTCGGATATGGCTACACCTTC
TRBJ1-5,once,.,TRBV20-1,CSASRDQPQHF,TGCAGTGCTAGCAGGGATCAGCCCCAGCATTTT
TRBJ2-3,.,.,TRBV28,CASSLSEGVDTQYF,TGTGCCAGCAGTTTAAGTGAGGGAGTAGATACGCAGTATTTT
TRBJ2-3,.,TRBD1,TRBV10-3,CAITFGQGPGDTQYF,TGTGCCATCACCTTCGGACAGGGGCCAGGGGATACGCAGTATTTT
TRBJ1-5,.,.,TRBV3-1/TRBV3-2,CASSQGGPQHF,TGTGCCAGCAGCCAAGGTGGGCCCCAGCATTTT
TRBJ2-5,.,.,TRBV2,CASSVPPKETQYF,TGTGCCAGCAGCGTCCCCCCCAAAGAGACCCAGTACTTC
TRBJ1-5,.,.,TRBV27,CASRTRWGQPQHF,TGTGCCAGCAGGACCCGATGGGGACAGCCCCAGCATTTT
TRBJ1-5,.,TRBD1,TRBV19,CASSSTGGRSNQPQHF,TGTGCCAGTAGTTCTACAGGGGGCAGGAGCAATCAGCCCCAGCATTTT
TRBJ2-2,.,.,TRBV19,CASSIGGSNTGELFF,TGTGCCAGTAGTATAGGGGGATCGAACACCGGGGAGCTGTTTTTT
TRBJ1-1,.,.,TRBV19,CASSIGGARAFF,TGTGCCAGTAGTATCGGGGGAGCCAGGGCTTTCTTT
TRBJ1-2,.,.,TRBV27,CASSLTQGLTYGYTF,TGTGCCAGCAGTTTAACCCAGGGGCTAACCTATGGCTACACCTTC
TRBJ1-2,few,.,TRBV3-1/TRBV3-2,CASSQVGAANYGYTF,TGTGCCAGCAGCCAAGTGGGAGCGGCTAACTATGGCTACACCTTC
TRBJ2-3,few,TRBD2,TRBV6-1,CASSDSAGGAQYF,TGTGCCAGCAGTGATTCGGCGGGAGGAGCGCAGTATTTT
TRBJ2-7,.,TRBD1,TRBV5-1,CASSQGQGISYEQYF,TGCGCCAGCAGCCAGGGACAGGGGATCTCCTACGAGCAGTACTTC
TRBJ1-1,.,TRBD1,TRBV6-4,CASSDSTGGGTEAFF,TGTGCCAGCAGTGACTCGACAGGGGGCGGGACTGAAGCTTTCTTT
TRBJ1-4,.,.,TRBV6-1,CASSEKSRPQRGEKLFF,TGTGCCAGCAGTGAAAAGTCCAGGCCTCAAAGAGGGGAAAAACTGTTTTTT
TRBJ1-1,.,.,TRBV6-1,CASSEGIIEAFF,TGTGCCAGCAGTGAGGGGATCATTGAAGCTTTCTTT
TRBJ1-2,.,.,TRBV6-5,CASSRTTSYGYTF,TGTGCCAGCAGCCGGACTACCTCCTATGGCTACACCTTC
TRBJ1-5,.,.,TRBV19,CASSMRRQVAGQPQHF,TGTGCCAGTAGTATGCGGAGACAGGTGGCGGGTCAGCCCCAGCATTTT
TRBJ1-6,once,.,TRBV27,CASSPSSYNSPLHF,TGTGCCAGCAGTCCCAGCTCCTATAATTCACCCCTCCACTTT
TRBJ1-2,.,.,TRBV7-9,CASSLFVNYGYTF,TGTGCCAGCAGCTTATTTGTTAACTATGGCTACACCTTC
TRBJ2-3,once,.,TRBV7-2,CASSLAWQGQDTQYF,TGTGCCAGCAGCTTAGCGTGGCAGGGGCAAGATACGCAGTATTTT
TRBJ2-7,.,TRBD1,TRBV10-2,CASRQGEQKWTGINEQYF,TGCGCCAGCCGCCAAGGAGAGCAAAAGTGGACAGGGATCAACGAGCAGTACTTC
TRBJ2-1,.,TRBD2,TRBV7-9,CASSLRGRPSGRLGNEQFF,TGTGCCAGCAGCTTACGGGGGAGGCCTAGCGGGAGGTTGGGCAATGAGCAGTTCTTC
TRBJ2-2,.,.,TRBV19,CASTPDGGSNTGELFF,TGTGCCAGTACCCCTGACGGGGGATCGAACACCGGGGAGCTGTTTTTT
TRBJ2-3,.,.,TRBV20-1,CSASWRGPSTDTQYF,TGCAGTGCTAGTTGGCGGGGCCCTAGCACAGATACGCAGTATTTT
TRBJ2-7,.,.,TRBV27,CASRDSFSYEQYF,TGTGCCAGCAGAGATAGTTTTTCCTACGAGCAGTACTTC
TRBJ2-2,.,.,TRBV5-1,CASSLQGSGPGELFF,TGCGCCAGCAGCCTCCAAGGTTCGGGGCCCGGGGAGCTGTTTTTT
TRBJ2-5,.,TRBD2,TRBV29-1,CSVEPRSGGQETQYF,TGCAGCGTTGAACCCCGAAGCGGGGGCCAAGAGACCCAGTACTTC
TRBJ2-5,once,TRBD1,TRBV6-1,CASSGGQGAVGQETQYF,TGTGCCAGCAGTGGGGGTCAGGGGGCAGTAGGCCAAGAGACCCAGTACTTC
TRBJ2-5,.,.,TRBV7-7,CASSLFPRGEETQYF,TGTGCCAGCAGCTTATTTCCCAGAGGTGAAGAGACCCAGTACTTC
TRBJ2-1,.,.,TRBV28,CASSPPTGPLTYNEQFF,TGTGCCAGCAGTCCTCCGACAGGTCCTCTTACCTACAATGAGCAGTTCTTC
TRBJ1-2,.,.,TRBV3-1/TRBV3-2,CASSQGATGTNYGYTF,TGTGCCAGCAGCCAAGGGGCGACAGGCACTAACTATGGCTACACCTTC
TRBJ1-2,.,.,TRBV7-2,CASSFATEGVFSF,TGTGCCAGCAGCTTTGCGACCGAGGGAGTTTTCTCCTTC
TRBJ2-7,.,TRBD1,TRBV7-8,CASSRGTGFYEQYF,TGTGCCAGCAGCCGCGGGACAGGATTCTACGAGCAGTACTTC
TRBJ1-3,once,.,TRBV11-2,CASSLDWDLWNTIYF,TGTGCCAGCAGCTTAGACTGGGATCTATGGAACACCATATATTTT
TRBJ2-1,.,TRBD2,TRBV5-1,CASSLEIAGGLNEQFF,TGCGCCAGCAGCTTGGAGATAGCGGGGGGACTCAATGAGCAGTTCTTC